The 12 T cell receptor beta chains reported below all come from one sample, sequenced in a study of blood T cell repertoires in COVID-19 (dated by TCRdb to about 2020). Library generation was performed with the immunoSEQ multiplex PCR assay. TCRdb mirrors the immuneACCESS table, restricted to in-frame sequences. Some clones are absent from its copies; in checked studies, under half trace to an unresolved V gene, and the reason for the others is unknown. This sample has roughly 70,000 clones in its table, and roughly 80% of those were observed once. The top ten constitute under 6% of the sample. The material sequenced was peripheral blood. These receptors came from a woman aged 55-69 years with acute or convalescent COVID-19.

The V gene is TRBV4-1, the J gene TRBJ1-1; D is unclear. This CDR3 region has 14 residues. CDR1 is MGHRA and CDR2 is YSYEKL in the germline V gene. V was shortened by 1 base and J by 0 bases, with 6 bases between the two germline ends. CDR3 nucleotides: TGCGCCAGCAGCCAAGTTGCAGTGAACACTGAAGCTTTCTTT. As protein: CASSQVAVNTEAFF.

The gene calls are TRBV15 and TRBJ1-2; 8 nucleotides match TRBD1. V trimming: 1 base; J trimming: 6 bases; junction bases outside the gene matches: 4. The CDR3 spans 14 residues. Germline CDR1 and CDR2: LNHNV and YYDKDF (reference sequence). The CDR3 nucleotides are TGTGCCACCAGCAGAGGGGGGACAGGAGATGGCTACACCTTC. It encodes CATSRGGTGDGYTF.

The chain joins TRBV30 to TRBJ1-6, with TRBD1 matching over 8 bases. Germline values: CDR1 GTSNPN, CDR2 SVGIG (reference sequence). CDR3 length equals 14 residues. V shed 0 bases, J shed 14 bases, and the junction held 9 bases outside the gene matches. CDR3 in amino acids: CAWSVQGVIRSLHF. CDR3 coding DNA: TGTGCCTGGAGTGTACAGGGGGTGATCAGATCCCTCCACTTT.

CDR3 region: CASTRFGQGYGYTF. CDR3 DNA sequence: TGTGCCAGCACCCGTTTCGGACAGGGCTATGGCTACACCTTC. The chain links TRBV3-1 (or the pseudogene TRBV3-2) to TRBJ1-2; TRBD1 matches at 8 bases. The CDR3 totals 14 residues. The germline gives CDR1 LGHDT, CDR2 YNNKEL (reference sequence). V lost 7 bases to trimming and J lost 4 bases; unmatched junction nucleotides: 8.

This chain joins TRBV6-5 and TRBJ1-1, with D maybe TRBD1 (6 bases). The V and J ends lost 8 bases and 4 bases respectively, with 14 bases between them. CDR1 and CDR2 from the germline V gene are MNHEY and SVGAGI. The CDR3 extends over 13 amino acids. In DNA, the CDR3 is TGTGCCAGCGCCTCCAGGGGACGCACTGAAGCTTTCTTT. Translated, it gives CASASRGRTEAFF.

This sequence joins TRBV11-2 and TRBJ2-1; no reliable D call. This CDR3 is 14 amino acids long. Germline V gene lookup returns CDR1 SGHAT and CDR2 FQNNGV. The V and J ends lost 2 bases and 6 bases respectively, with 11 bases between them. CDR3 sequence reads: CASSLLRTPNEQFF. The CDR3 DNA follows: TGTGCCAGCAGCTTACTCCGCACTCCCAATGAGCAGTTCTTC.

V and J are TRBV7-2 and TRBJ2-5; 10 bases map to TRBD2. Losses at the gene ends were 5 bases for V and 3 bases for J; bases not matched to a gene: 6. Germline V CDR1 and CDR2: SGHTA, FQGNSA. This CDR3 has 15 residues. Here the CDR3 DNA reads TGTGCCAGCAGCCTTACTCTAGCGGGGGAAGAGACCCAGTACTTC. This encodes CASSLTLAGEETQYF.

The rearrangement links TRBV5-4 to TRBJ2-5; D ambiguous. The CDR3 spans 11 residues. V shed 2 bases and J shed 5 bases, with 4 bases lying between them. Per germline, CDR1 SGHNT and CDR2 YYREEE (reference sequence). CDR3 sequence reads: CASSFEETQYF. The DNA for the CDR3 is TGTGCCAGCAGCTTTGAGGAGACCCAGTACTTC.

The CDR3 DNA reads TGTGCCAGCAGCTCTCCGGGACAGACTAATGAAAAACTGTTTTTT. Protein sequence: CASSSPGQTNEKLFF. The genes are TRBV5-4 and TRBJ1-4; 7 bases map to TRBD1. V lost 3 bases, J lost 2 bases, and 4 bases stayed unmatched. This CDR3 is 15 amino acids long. Germline assignment: CDR1 SGHNT and CDR2 YYREEE (reference sequence).

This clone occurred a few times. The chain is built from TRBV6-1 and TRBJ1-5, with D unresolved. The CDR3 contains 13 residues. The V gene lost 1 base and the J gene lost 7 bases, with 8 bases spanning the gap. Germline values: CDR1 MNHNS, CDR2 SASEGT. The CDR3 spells CASSEDWSQPQHF. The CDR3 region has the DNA TGTGCCAGCAGTGAAGATTGGAGCCAGCCCCAGCATTTT.

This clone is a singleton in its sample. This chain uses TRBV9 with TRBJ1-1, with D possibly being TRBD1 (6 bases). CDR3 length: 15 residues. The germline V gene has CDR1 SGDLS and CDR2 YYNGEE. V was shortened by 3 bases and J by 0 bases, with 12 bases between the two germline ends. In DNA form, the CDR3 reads TGTGCCAGCAGCGAGGCAGGGGCCGTGAACACTGAAGCTTTCTTT. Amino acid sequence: CASSEAGAVNTEAFF.

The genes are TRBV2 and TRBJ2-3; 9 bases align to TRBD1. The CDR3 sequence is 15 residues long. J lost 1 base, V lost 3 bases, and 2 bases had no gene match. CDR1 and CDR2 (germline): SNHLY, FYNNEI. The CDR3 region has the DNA TGTGCCAGCAGTGACAACAGGGGGCGCACAGATACGCAGTATTTT. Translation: CASSDNRGRTDTQYF.